This is a list of T cell receptor beta chains from one sample in a study of T-cell memory formation after mild COVID-19. TCRdb reprocessed the 5' RACE reads with MiXCR, giving one entry per CDR3 protein. The sample lists 150,000 to 200,000 distinct CDR3 sequences; 11% were seen once. Sequencing input: PBMCs or a T cell subset sorted from them (not recorded which). These receptors were collected from a man aged 18 to 35 who had mild COVID-19 (a few samples of this study predate the infection). Cell type and time point are not known. The CDR3 runs from the conserved cysteine through the conserved F or W. The D gene is left open where the match is weak. Clone size, where shown, is once, few, many, or a class for clones that have expanded.

CDR3: CASSPQGQGEETQYF
DNA: TGTGCCAGCAGCCCCCAGGGACAGGGGGAAGAGACCCAGTACTTC
J: TRBJ2-5
D: TRBD1
V: TRBV7-9
size: NA

CDR3: CASSVTGTGGSETQYF
DNA: TGTGCCAGCAGCGTAACCGGGACAGGGGGCTCAGAGACCCAGTACTTC
J: TRBJ2-5
D: TRBD1
V: TRBV9
size: NA

CDR3: CASSTGDSNYGYTF
DNA: TGTGCCAGCAGCACAGGGGACAGTAACTATGGCTACACCTTC
J: TRBJ1-2
D: TRBD1
V: TRBV9
size: NA

CDR3: CASNTRDRTTDTQYF
DNA: TGTGCCAGCAACACACGGGACAGGACTACAGATACGCAGTATTTT
J: TRBJ2-3
D: TRBD1
V: TRBV7-9
size: NA

CDR3: CASSYQGANTEAFF
DNA: TGTGCCAGCAGTTACCAGGGGGCGAACACTGAAGCTTTCTTT
J: TRBJ1-1
D: TRBD1
V: TRBV6-6
size: many

CDR3: CSVKAVDTEAFF
DNA: TGCAGCGTTAAGGCGGTCGACACTGAAGCTTTCTTT
J: TRBJ1-1
D: NA
V: TRBV29-1
size: few

CDR3: CASSQDASGGLGPYYEQYF
DNA: TGCGCCAGCAGCCAAGACGCTAGCGGGGGGTTAGGACCCTACTACGAGCAGTACTTC
J: TRBJ2-7
D: TRBD2
V: TRBV4-3
size: few

CDR3: CASSLLQRGLTDTQYF
DNA: TGTGCCAGCAGCCTCCTCCAGCGGGGGCTTACAGATACGCAGTATTTT
J: TRBJ2-3
D: TRBD2
V: TRBV3-1
size: NA

CDR3: CASSAGLGFDYTF
DNA: TGTGCCAGCAGCGCGGGTTTGGGTTTTGACTACACCTTC
J: TRBJ1-2
D: NA
V: TRBV14
size: NA

CDR3: CASSFYEDSPLHF
DNA: TGTGCCAGCAGTTTTTATGAGGACTCACCCCTCCACTTT
J: TRBJ1-6
D: NA
V: TRBV12-3/TRBV12-4
size: few

CDR3: CASSFTSGGDTQYF
DNA: TGCGCCAGCAGCTTTACTAGCGGGGGCGATACGCAGTATTTT
J: TRBJ2-3
D: TRBD2
V: TRBV5-1
size: few

CDR3: CASSQMTGLSYEQYF
DNA: TGCGCCAGCAGCCAAATGACAGGGCTATCCTACGAGCAGTACTTC
J: TRBJ2-7
D: TRBD1
V: TRBV4-3
size: many

CDR3: CASSQRSGGSFETQYF
DNA: TGTGCCAGCAGCCAACGTAGCGGGGGATCGTTTGAGACCCAGTACTTC
J: TRBJ2-5
D: TRBD2
V: TRBV7-6
size: few

CDR3: CASSEVDPWGNLFMNTEAFF
DNA: TGTGCCAGCAGTGAAGTTGACCCGTGGGGGAACTTGTTCATGAACACTGAAGCTTTCTTT
J: TRBJ1-1
D: NA
V: TRBV6-1
size: few

CDR3: CASSVTSGGWETQYF
DNA: TGTGCCAGCAGCGTTACTAGCGGGGGATGGGAGACCCAGTACTTC
J: TRBJ2-5
D: TRBD2
V: TRBV9
size: NA